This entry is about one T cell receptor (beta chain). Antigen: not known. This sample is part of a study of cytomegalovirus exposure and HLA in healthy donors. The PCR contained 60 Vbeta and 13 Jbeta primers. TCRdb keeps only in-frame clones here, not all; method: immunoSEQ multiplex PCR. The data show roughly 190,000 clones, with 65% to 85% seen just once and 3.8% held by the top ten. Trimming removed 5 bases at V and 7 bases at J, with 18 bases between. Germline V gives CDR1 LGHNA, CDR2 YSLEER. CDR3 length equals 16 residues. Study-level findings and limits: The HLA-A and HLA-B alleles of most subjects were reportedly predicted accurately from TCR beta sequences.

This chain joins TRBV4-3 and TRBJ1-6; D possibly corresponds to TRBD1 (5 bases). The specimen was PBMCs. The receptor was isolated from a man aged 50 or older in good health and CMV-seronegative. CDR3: CASSKTTGLRNSPLHF. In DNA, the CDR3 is TGCGCCAGCAGCAAAACTACGGGACTGCGAAATTCACCCCTCCACTTT.